The sequence of this TCR beta chain was determined in a study of neurological immune-mediated disorders. Study findings and constraints: None of the CDR3 amino acid sequences of expanded clones were shared across subjects, and this suggested private repertoires in all groups. The greatest TCR clonal expansion occurred in HTLV-1-associated myelopathy and the least in multiple sclerosis, which fell below healthy controls.

Many counts were recorded for this clonotype. Its antigen is unidentified. It was by 5'RACE with 10-nucleotide random UMIs that the cDNA was made. From 15-18 subjects, over 180 million TCR-beta sequences were obtained in each sequencing run. TCRdb analysed the 5' RACE reads with MiXCR anew, one entry per CDR3 protein. Of tens of thousands of distinct CDR3 sequences listed, around 4% are singletons. The CDR3 extends over 13 amino acids. Trimming took 6 bases from V and 2 from J, leaving 8 bases between them. The germline V gene encodes CDR1 SEHNR and CDR2 FQNEAQ (reference sequence). The source of this sequence is a man aged 25 to 40 with multiple sclerosis. The chain links TRBV7-9 to TRBJ2-1; D is possibly TRBD1 (5 bases). The source material was PBMCs. The CDR3 bases are TGTGCCAGCAGTCAAGGGGCCTACAATGAGCAGTTCTTC. Translation gives CASSQGAYNEQFF.